Each of the 16 T cell receptor beta chains below was sequenced from the same sample in a study of blood T cells in healthy people across ages. For the second PCR, which ran for roughly 6 to 12 cycles, a sample-barcoded 5' primer and a J-beta primer mix were used. A single record per CDR3 protein comes from TCRdb applying MiXCR to the 5' RACE reads. The sample contains 700,000 to 800,000 distinct CDR3 sequences, 43% of which appear only once. The sequenced material came from blood. The origin of the receptors is a woman aged 55 to 70 in good health.

This chain's CDR3 is CASRPSSREQYF. The CDR3, as DNA: TGTGCCAGCAGACCTTCCTCCCGAGAGCAGTACTTC. The chain is built from TRBV6-2 or TRBV6-3 and TRBJ2-5; D uncertain. The V end was cut by 6 bases, the J end by 11 bases, with 16 bases between. CDR3 length equals 12 residues. Germline loops: CDR1 MNHEY, CDR2 SVGEGT.

The genes are TRBV6-6 and TRBJ2-1; TRBD2 matches 9 bases. The CDR3 length is 16 residues. Trimming at V came to 0 bases and at J to 2 bases, leaving 2 bases not matched to a gene. Germline CDR1 MNHNY, CDR2 SVGAGI (reference sequence). CDR3 protein: CASSYSERGAYNEQFF. The CDR3 DNA is TGTGCCAGCAGTTACTCCGAGCGGGGGGCCTACAATGAGCAGTTCTTC.

The DNA of the CDR3 is TGTGCCAGCAGCTCCTCCGGACAGGGGGCTAATGAGCAGTTCTTC. It yields the protein CASSSSGQGANEQFF. This chain links TRBV12-3 or TRBV12-4 with TRBJ2-1; 11 bases map to TRBD1. The V gene end was trimmed by 6 bases and the J gene end by 7 bases; junction bases not matched to a gene: 8. CDR3 size: 15 residues.

This clonotype was seen more than once but under ten times. The chain joins TRBV3-1 to TRBJ1-2, with TRBD1 as a possible D gene (6 bases). Trimming removed 1 base at V and 8 bases at J, with 14 bases between. Germline CDR1 LGHDT, CDR2 YNNKEL (reference sequence). CDR3 length: 14 amino acids. The CDR3 bases are TGTGCCAGCAGCCAAGTACAGGGAATTTCGGGCTACACCTTC. It encodes CASSQVQGISGYTF.

This sequence joins TRBV4-3 and TRBJ2-7, with a weak D call TRBD1 (5 bases). This CDR3 is 14 amino acids long. Germline-derived CDR1 and CDR2 are LGHNA and YSLEER. Trimming took 3 bases from V and 1 from J, leaving 10 bases between them. CDR3 protein: CASSQSRVSYEQYF. For the CDR3, the DNA is TGCGCCAGCAGCCAGAGCAGGGTTTCCTACGAGCAGTACTTC.

In the case of this clonotype: Given a much more abundant clone one base away, this may be a read error. V gene TRBV6-2 or TRBV6-3 combines with J gene TRBJ2-7, with a possible D match to TRBD1 (8 bases). From germline, CDR1 is MNHEY and CDR2 SVGEGT. The CDR3 totals 17 residues. In nucleotides, the CDR3 is TGTGCCAGCAGTTATCAGGGGGCGTATAGTTGGGACTACGGGCAGTACTTC. This gives the protein CASSYQGAYSWDYGQYF.

This clonotype was recorded many times. The rearrangement uses TRBV6-5 and TRBJ2-4; 7 bases align to TRBD1. Germline V gene sequence: CDR1 MNHEY, CDR2 SVGAGI. The CDR3 has 14 amino acids. V lost 4 bases to trimming and J lost 6 bases; unmatched junction nucleotides: 6. CDR3 region: CASSSQGPGNIQYF. Here the CDR3 DNA reads TGTGCCAGCAGTTCACAGGGGCCGGGAAACATTCAGTACTTC.

The chain uses TRBV21-1 and TRBJ1-5. TRBV21-1 is a pseudogene locus. The CDR3 sequence is 17 residues long. DNA for the CDR3: TGTGCCAGTAGCGGGGTAAGGGAGGTCAATAGCAATCAGCCCCAGCATTTT. It codes for CASSGVREVNSNQPQHF.

This clonotype showed up just a few times. The V gene is TRBV6-1, the J gene TRBJ1-2; TRBD1 agrees at 9 bases. Germline trimming cut 6 bases from V and 4 bases from J; bases unmatched to any gene: 18. The germline V gene has CDR1 MNHNS and CDR2 SASEGT. This CDR3 contains 18 residues. The CDR3: CASRPPTTHRGRGYGYTF. As DNA, the CDR3 is TGTGCCAGCAGACCCCCGACCACCCACAGGGGGCGAGGCTATGGCTACACCTTC.

The chain links TRBV7-2 to TRBJ2-5; TRBD2 is a possible D gene (7 bases). V lost 1 base to trimming and J lost 4 bases, with 10 bases between them. The CDR3 is made up of 14 amino acids. The V gene's germline CDR1 is SGHTA and CDR2 FQGNSA. CDR3 in DNA: TGTGCCAGCAGCTTAGAGGGGGGGGCAGAGACCCAGTACTTC. This sequence encodes CASSLEGGAETQYF.

This clonotype was seen a few times. The chain links TRBV4-2 to TRBJ2-5; the match to TRBD1 covers 8 bases. Germline lookup yields CDR1 LGHNA and CDR2 YNFKEQ. CDR3 length equals 14 residues. Trimming took 5 bases from V and 4 from J; bases not matched to a gene: 6. CDR3 amino acids: CASSYQGAGETQYF. The DNA of the CDR3 is TGTGCCAGCAGCTACCAGGGGGCCGGAGAGACCCAGTACTTC.

The rearrangement joins TRBV6-1 to TRBJ2-1; D not resolved. This CDR3 has 15 residues. Germline values: CDR1 MNHNS, CDR2 SASEGT. V was shortened by 8 bases and J by 3 bases, with 17 bases between the two germline ends. CDR3 DNA: TGTGCCAGCGGGCGCCAGCGTTCTTACTACAATGAGCAGTTCTTC. Its protein is CASGRQRSYYNEQFF.

This clonotype has just a few counts. This chain uses TRBV3-1 with TRBJ2-5; TRBD2 matches 12 bases. Per the germline V gene, CDR1 is LGHDT and CDR2 is YNNKEL (reference sequence). The junction had 7 bases not matched to a gene; V was cut back by 2 bases and J by 0 bases. This CDR3 region has 18 residues. CDR3 sequence reads: CASSQNALAGGYQETQYF. In nucleotides, the CDR3 is TGTGCCAGCAGCCAAAACGCACTAGCGGGAGGTTACCAAGAGACCCAGTACTTC.

As concerns this clonotype: A much larger clone is a single base away; this may be a read error. The chain carries TRBV29-1 and TRBJ2-3; 7 bases are a match to TRBD1. V trimming: 7 bases; J trimming: 2 bases; junction bases outside the gene matches: 12. The CDR3 consists of 15 residues. Germline V gene sequence: CDR1 SQVTM, CDR2 ANQGSEA. This CDR3 is CSAYDRDRHTDTQYF. The DNA of the CDR3 is TGCAGCGCCTATGATCGGGACAGACACACAGATACGCAGTATTTT.

This sequence joins TRBV27 and TRBJ2-5; 7 bases map to TRBD1. CDR1 and CDR2 (germline): MNHEY, SMNVEV (reference sequence). The CDR3 is 13 amino acids. V lost 6 bases to trimming and J lost 13 bases; unmatched junction nucleotides: 14. CDR3 sequence (DNA): TGTGCCAGCAGCCTGACAGGGTCCTACGAGCGGTACTTC. Translating it yields CASSLTGSYERYF.

This clonotype was recorded only once. The rearrangement uses TRBV20-1 and TRBJ1-1; D perhaps matches TRBD1 (5 bases). Germline loops: CDR1 DFQATT, CDR2 SNEGSKA (reference sequence). V was clipped by 6 bases and J by 10 bases, with 18 bases between them. This CDR3 has 12 residues. The CDR3 here is CSARLGGGVAFF. As DNA, the CDR3 is TGCAGTGCCAGACTTGGTGGAGGGGTAGCTTTCTTT.